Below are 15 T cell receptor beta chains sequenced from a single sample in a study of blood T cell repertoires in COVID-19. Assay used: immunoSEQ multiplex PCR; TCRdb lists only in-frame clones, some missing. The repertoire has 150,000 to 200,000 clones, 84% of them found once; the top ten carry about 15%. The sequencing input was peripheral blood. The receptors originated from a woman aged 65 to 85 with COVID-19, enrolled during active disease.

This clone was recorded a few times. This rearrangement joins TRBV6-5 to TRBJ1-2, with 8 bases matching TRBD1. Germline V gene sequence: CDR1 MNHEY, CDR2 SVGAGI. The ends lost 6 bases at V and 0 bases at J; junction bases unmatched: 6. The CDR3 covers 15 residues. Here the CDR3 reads CASRMDRVTNYGYTF. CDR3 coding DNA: TGTGCCAGCAGAATGGACAGGGTTACTAACTATGGCTACACCTTC.

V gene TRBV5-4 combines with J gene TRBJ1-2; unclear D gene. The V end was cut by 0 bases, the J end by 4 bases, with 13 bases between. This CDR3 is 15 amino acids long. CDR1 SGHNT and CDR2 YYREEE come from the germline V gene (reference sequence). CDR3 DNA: TGTGCCAGCAGCTTGGTACAGAGAGATTTCTATGGCTACACCTTC. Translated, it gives CASSLVQRDFYGYTF.

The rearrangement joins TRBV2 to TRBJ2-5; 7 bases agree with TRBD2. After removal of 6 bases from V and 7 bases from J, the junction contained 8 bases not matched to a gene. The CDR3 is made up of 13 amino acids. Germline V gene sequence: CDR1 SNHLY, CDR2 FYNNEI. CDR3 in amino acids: CASSLKPGGTQYF. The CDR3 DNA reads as TGTGCCAGCAGCCTAAAACCGGGGGGGACCCAGTACTTC.

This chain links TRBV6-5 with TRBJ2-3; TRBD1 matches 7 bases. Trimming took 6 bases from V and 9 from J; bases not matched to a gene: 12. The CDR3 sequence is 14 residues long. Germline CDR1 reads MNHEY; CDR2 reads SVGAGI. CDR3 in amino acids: CASRETGSRGTQYF. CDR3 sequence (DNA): TGTGCCAGCAGGGAGACAGGGTCTAGGGGGACGCAGTATTTT.

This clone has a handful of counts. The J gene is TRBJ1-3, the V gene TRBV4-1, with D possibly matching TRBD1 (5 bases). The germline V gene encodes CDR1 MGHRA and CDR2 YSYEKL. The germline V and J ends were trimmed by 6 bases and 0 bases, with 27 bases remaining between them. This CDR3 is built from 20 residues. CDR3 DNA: TGCGCCAGCAGGCAGTACACAGGAGACTCTTACGAAAACTCTGGAAACACCATATATTTT. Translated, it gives CASRQYTGDSYENSGNTIYF.

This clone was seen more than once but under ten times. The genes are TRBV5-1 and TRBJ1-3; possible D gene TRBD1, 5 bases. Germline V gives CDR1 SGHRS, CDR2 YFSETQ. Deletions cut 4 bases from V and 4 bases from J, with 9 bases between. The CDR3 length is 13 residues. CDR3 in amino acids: CASSQGEGNTIYF. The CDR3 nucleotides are TGCGCCAGCAGCCAGGGCGAGGGAAACACCATATATTTT.

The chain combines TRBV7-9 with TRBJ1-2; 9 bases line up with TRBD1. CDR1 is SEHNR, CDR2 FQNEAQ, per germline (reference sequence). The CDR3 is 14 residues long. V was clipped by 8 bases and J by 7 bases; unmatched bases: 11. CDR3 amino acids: CASLRTGVAGGYTF. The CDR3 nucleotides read TGTGCCAGCTTAAGGACAGGGGTGGCAGGTGGCTACACCTTC.

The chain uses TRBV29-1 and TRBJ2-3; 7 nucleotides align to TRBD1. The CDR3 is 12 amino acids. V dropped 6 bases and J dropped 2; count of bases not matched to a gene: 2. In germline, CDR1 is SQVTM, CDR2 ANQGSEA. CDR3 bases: TGCAGCGTAGGGGGCTCCACAGATACGCAGTATTTT. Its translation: CSVGGSTDTQYF.

This chain's CDR3 is CASTSGGWGTDTQYF. The CDR3 nucleotides read TGTGCCAGCACTAGCGGGGGGTGGGGCACAGATACGCAGTATTTT. This chain connects TRBV28 to TRBJ2-3; 11 bases line up with TRBD2. CDR3 length equals 15 residues. Germline assignment: CDR1 MDHEN and CDR2 SYDVKM. V shed 7 bases, J shed 1 base, and the junction held 4 bases outside the gene matches. Complete variable domain (other parts from reference TRBV28 and TRBJ2-3): DVKVTQSSRYLVKRTGEKVFLECVQDMDHENMFWYRQDPGLGLRLIYFSYDVKMKEKGDIPEGYSVSREKKERFSLILESASTNQTSMYLCASTSGGWGTDTQYFGPGTRLTVL.

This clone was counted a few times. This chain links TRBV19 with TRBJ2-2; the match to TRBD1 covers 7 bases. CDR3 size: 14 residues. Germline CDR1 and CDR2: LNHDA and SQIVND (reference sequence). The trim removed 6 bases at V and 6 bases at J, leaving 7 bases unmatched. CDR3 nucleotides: TGTGCCAGTAGGATGGGACAGAGGTCCGGGGAGCTGTTTTTT. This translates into CASRMGQRSGELFF.

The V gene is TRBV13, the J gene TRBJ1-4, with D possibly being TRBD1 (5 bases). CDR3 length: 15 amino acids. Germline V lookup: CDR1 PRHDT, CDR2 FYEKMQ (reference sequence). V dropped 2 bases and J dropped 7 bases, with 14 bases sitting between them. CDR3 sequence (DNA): TGTGCCAGCAGCTTATGGGGCGCAGGGATTGAAAAACTGTTTTTT. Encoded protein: CASSLWGAGIEKLFF. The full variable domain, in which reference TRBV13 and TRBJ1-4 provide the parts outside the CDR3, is AAGVIQSPRHLIKEKRETATLKCYPIPRHDTVYWYQQGPGQDPQFLISFYEKMQSDKGSIPDRFSAQQFSDYHSELNMSSLELGDSALYFCASSLWGAGIEKLFFGSGTQLSVL.

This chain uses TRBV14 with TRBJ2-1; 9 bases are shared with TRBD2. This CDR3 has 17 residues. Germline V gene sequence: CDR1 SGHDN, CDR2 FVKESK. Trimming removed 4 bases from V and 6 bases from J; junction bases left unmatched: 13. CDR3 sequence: CASSLILLAGGPNEQFF. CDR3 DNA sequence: TGTGCCAGCAGCCTAATCTTGCTCGCGGGGGGGCCCAATGAGCAGTTCTTC.

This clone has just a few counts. The CDR3 nucleotides read TGTGCCAGCAGTTTCGGCACTGAAGCTTTCTTT. It codes for CASSFGTEAFF. V gene TRBV27 combines with J gene TRBJ1-1, with D uncertain. The CDR3 has 11 amino acids. Germline V CDR1 and CDR2: MNHEY, SMNVEV (reference sequence). V was trimmed by 3 bases and J by 4 bases, leaving 3 bases between them.

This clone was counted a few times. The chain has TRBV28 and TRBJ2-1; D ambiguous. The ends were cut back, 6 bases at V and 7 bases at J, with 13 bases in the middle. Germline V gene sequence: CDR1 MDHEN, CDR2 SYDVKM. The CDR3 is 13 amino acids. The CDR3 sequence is CASRWSVTNEQFF. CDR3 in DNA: TGTGCCAGCAGGTGGAGTGTTACGAATGAGCAGTTCTTC.

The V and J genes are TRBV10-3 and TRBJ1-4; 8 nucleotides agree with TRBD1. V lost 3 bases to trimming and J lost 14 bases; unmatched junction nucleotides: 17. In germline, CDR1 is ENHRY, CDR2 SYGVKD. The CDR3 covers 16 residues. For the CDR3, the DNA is TGTGCCATCAGTGACCCCCCCGAAGGACAGGGTGTTTTGCTGTTTTTT. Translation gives CAISDPPEGQGVLLFF.